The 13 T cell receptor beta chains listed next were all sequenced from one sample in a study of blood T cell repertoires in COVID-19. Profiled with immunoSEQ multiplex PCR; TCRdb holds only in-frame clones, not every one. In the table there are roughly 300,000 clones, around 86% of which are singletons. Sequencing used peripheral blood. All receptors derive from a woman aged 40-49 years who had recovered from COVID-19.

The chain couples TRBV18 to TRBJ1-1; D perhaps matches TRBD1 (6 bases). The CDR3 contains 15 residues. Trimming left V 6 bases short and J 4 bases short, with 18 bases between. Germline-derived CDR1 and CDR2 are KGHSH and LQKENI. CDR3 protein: CASSSQGRLGTEAFF. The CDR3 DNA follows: TGTGCCAGCTCCTCACAGGGACGCTTGGGCACTGAAGCTTTCTTT.

CDR3 sequence: CASSLLSSGGYSGNTIYF. Written as DNA, the CDR3 is TGTGCCAGCAGCTTGTTATCTTCAGGGGGATACTCTGGAAACACCATATATTTT. The V gene is TRBV5-6, the J gene TRBJ1-3; 7 bases map to TRBD1. The germline CDR1 and CDR2 sequences are SGHDT and YYEEEE. The CDR3 is 18 residues long. J was trimmed by 0 bases and V by 1 base; bases with no gene match: 10.

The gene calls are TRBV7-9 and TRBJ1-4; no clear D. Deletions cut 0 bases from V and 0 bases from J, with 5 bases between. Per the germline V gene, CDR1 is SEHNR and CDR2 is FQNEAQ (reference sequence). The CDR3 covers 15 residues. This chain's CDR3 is CASSLAHATNEKLFF. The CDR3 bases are TGTGCCAGCAGCTTAGCCCATGCAACTAATGAAAAACTGTTTTTT.

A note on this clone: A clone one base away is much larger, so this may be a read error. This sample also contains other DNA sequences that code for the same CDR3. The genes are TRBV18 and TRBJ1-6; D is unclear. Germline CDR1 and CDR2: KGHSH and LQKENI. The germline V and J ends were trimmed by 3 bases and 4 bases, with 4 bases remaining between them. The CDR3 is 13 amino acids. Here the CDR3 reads CASSPIYNSPLHF. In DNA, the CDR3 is TGTGCCAGCTCACCTATTTATAATTCACCCCTCCACTTT. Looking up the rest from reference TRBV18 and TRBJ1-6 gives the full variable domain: NAGVMQNPRHLVRRRGQEARLRCSPMKGHSHVYWYRQLPEEGLKFMVYLQKENIIDESGMPKERFSAEFPKEGPSILRIQQVVRGDSAAYFCASSPIYNSPLHFGNGTRLTVT.

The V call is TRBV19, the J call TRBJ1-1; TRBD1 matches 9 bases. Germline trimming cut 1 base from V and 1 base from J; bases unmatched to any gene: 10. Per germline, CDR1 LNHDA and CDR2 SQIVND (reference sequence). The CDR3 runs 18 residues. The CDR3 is CASSIVIGDRVWNTEAFF. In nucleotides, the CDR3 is TGTGCCAGTAGTATAGTAATAGGGGACAGGGTATGGAACACTGAAGCTTTCTTT.

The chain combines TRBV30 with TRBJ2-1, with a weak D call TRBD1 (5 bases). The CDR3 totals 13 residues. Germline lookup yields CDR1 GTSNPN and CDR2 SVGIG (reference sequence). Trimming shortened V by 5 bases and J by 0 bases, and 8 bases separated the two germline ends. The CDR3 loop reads CAWGASSYNEQFF. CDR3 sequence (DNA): TGTGCCTGGGGGGCTAGCTCCTACAATGAGCAGTTCTTC. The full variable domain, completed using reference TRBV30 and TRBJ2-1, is SQTIHQWPATLVQPVGSPLSLECTVEGTSNPNLYWYRQAAGRGLQLLFYSVGIGQISSEVPQNLSASRPQDRQFILSSKKLLLSDSGFYLCAWGASSYNEQFFGPGTRLTVL.

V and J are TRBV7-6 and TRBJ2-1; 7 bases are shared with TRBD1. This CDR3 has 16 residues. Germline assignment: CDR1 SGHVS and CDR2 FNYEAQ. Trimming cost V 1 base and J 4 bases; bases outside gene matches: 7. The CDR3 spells CASSLGRQGGYNEQFF. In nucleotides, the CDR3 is TGTGCCAGCAGCTTAGGCCGACAGGGCGGATACAATGAGCAGTTCTTC. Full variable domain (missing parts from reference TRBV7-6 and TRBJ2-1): GAGVSQSPRYKVTKRGQDVALRCDPISGHVSLYWYRQALGQGPEFLTYFNYEAQQDKSGLPNDRFSAERPEGSISTLTIQRTEQRDSAMYRCASSLGRQGGYNEQFFGPGTRLTVL.

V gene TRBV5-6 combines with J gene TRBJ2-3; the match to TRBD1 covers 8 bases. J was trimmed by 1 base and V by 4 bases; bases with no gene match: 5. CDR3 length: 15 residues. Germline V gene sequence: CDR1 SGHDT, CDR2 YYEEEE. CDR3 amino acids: CASSRGQGGTDTQYF. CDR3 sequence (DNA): TGTGCCAGCAGCCGCGGACAGGGTGGCACAGATACGCAGTATTTT.

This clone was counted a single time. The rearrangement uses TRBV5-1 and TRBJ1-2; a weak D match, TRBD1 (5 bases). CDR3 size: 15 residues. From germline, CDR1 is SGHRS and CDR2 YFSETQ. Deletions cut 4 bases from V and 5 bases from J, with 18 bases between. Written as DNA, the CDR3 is TGCGCCAGCAGCCAGCTTCCCAGGGCTCGATATGGCTACACCTTC. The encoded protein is CASSQLPRARYGYTF.

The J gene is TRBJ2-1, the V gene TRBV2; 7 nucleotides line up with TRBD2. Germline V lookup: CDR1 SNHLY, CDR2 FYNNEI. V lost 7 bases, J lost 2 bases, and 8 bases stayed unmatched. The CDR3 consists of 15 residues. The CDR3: CASKDNAGAYNEQFF. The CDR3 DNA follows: TGTGCCAGCAAAGACAACGCGGGGGCCTACAATGAGCAGTTCTTC.

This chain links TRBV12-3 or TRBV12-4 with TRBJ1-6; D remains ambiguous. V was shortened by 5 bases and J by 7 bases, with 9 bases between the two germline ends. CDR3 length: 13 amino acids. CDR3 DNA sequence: TGTGCCAGCAGTCAAACACCCAATTCACCCCTCCACTTT. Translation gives CASSQTPNSPLHF.

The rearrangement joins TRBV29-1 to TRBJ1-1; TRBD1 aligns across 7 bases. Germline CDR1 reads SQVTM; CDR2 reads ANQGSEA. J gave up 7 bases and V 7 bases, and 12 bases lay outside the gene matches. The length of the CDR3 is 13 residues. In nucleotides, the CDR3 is TGCAGCGCTCAATTCGACAGGGACAGTGAAGCTTTCTTT. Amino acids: CSAQFDRDSEAFF.

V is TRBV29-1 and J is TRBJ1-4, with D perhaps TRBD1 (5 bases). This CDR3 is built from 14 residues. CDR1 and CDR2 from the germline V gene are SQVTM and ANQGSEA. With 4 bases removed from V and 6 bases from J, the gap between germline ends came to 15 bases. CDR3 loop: CSVVSDTSYEKLFF. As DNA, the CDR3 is TGCAGCGTTGTCTCGGACACGAGTTATGAAAAACTGTTTTTT.